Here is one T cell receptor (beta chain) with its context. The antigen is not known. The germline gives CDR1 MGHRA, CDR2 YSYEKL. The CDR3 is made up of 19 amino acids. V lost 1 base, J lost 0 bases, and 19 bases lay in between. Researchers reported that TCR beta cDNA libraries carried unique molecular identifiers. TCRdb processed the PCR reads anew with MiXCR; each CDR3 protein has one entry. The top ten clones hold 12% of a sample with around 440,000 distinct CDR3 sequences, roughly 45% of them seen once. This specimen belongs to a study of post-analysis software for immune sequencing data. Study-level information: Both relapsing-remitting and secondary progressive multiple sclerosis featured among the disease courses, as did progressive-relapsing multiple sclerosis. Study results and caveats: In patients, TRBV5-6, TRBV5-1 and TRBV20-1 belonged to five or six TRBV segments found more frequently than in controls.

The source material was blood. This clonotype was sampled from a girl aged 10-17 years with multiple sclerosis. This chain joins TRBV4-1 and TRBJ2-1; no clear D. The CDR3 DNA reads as TGCGCCAGCAGCCAAGTTCGGGCAGTCTATGATAGCTCCTACAATGAGCAGTTCTTC. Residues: CASSQVRAVYDSSYNEQFF.